Here is one T cell receptor beta chain with its context. The antigen is not known. The junction shows a germline mismatch at one end, possibly a read error. Combining a sample-barcoded 5' primer with a J-beta primer mix, a second PCR ran for roughly 7 to 12 cycles. TCRdb reprocessed the 5' RACE reads via MiXCR and lists one record per CDR3 protein. The sample consists of fewer than 1,200,000 distinct CDR3 sequences, less than 25% of them appearing once. The data were taken from a study of blood T cells in healthy people across ages. Study results and limitations: Significant beta diversity loss was already apparent by age 40, declining roughly linearly. Researchers deemed the diversity estimates from one million T cells underestimates.

The CDR3 runs 13 residues. Per the germline V gene, CDR1 is LNHDA and CDR2 is SQIVND (reference sequence). These data were also reused for a study on T cells of mothers and their children. That source reports: Pairs that are related and pairs that are unrelated have TCR recombination output shaped similarly by thymic selection. Normalized overlap was always slightly, never significantly, higher in related than unrelated mother-child pairs.

This receptor was taken from a girl aged 2 to 10 in good health. Material: blood. This rearrangement joins TRBV19 to TRBJ1-2; 7 nucleotides line up with TRBD1. The CDR3 reads CASTPTGEDGHTF. CDR3 nucleotide sequence: TGTGCCAGTACCCCCACAGGGGAGGATGGCCACACCTTC.